The 20 T cell receptor beta chains below were found in one sample sequenced in a study of tumor and adjacent non-tumor tissue in lung cancer. A modified ARM-PCR protocol with three rounds of nested PCR amplified TCRbeta. TCRdb re-called the multiplex PCR reads with MiXCR, one entry per CDR3 protein. The repertoire has approximately 77,000 distinct CDR3 sequences, 80% to 90% of them found once; the top ten carry around half. No cell sorting was done before RNA was extracted from the tissue. More than 3 cm separated this lung sample from the edge of the tumor. Input material: distant non-tumor lung tissue. Receptor source: a man aged 55-75 years with non-small cell lung cancer.

Note on this clonotype: It may be a read error: a sequence one base away is much more abundant. This chain connects TRBV28 to TRBJ2-7; 9 bases align to TRBD1. CDR3 size: 14 residues. In germline, CDR1 is MDHEN, CDR2 SYDVKM. Trimming cost V 6 bases and J 2 bases; bases outside gene matches: 5. The CDR3 DNA follows: TGTGCCAGCAGCTACAGGGGGCGAACCTACGAGCAGTACTTC. Residues: CASSYRGRTYEQYF.

Comment on this clonotype: A read error may account for a junction end that differs from germline. V usage is TRBV14 and J usage is TRBJ2-1; TRBD1 aligns across 12 bases. CDR3 length equals 16 residues. Germline CDR1 SGHDN, CDR2 FVKESK. The CDR3, as DNA: TGTGCTAGCAGTTCCGGGACAGGGGGCTTCTACAAAGAGCAGTTCTTC. This translates into CASSSGTGGFYKEQFF. Complete variable domain (other parts from reference TRBV14 and TRBJ2-1): EAGVTQFPSHSVIEKGQTVTLRCDPISGHDNLYWYRRVMGKEIKFLLHFVKESKQDESGMPNNRFLAERTGGTYSTLKVQPAELEDSGVYFCASSSGTGGFYKEQFFGPGTRLTVL.

The J gene is TRBJ2-1, the V gene TRBV20-1, with D possibly matching TRBD2 (7 bases). The germline V and J ends were trimmed by 1 base and 15 bases, with 22 bases remaining between them. The CDR3 runs 14 residues. Germline CDR1 DFQATT, CDR2 SNEGSKA (reference sequence). This CDR3 is CSARVRGEQGGLFF. The CDR3 bases are TGCAGTGCTAGAGTTCGGGGGGAACAGGGTGGGCTGTTCTTC.

V is TRBV20-1 and J is TRBJ1-5; a weak D match, TRBD1 (5 bases). CDR3 length equals 14 residues. The germline V gene has CDR1 DFQATT and CDR2 SNEGSKA (reference sequence). Trimming shortened V by 6 bases and J by 4 bases, and 16 bases separated the two germline ends. CDR3 region: CSALRDGANQPQHF. The CDR3 coding sequence is TGCAGTGCCTTGAGGGACGGGGCGAATCAGCCCCAGCATTTT.

Of note for this clonotype: Being one base from a much bigger clone, this may be a read error. This chain links TRBV14 with TRBJ2-3, with 7 positions matching TRBD2. The CDR3 runs 15 residues. Germline values: CDR1 SGHDN, CDR2 FVKESK. The CDR3 coding sequence is TGTGCCAGCAGCCAAGACGGGGGGAACACAGAAACGCAGTATTTT. It translates to CASSQDGGNTETQYF.

This clonotype appeared once. Since no conserved phenylalanine or tryptophan closes the CDR3, a read error is the likely cause. CDR3 sequence reads: CASRGTGRGSPLHY. The CDR3, as DNA: TGTGCCAGCAGGGGGACGGGGAGGGGTTCACCCCTCCACTAC. This chain uses TRBV7-9 with TRBJ1-6; D perhaps matches TRBD1 (5 bases). Looked up from germline, CDR1 is SEHNR and CDR2 is FQNEAQ (reference sequence). The V end was cut by 6 bases, the J end by 9 bases, with 15 bases between. CDR3 size: 14 residues.

In regard to this clonotype: A much larger clonotype is one base distant, so this may be a read error. The chain recombines TRBV12-3 or TRBV12-4 with TRBJ2-1; D is possibly TRBD1 (6 bases). V lost 7 bases and J 8 bases, leaving 15 bases between the germline ends. This CDR3 contains 13 residues. The CDR3 loop reads CASTVGGVDEQFF. CDR3 DNA sequence: TGTGCCAGCACCGTAGGGGGAGTGGATGAGCAGTTCTTC.

The chain couples TRBV20-1 to TRBJ2-3; D remains ambiguous. The V and J ends lost 5 bases and 2 bases respectively, with 14 bases between them. The CDR3 is made up of 14 amino acids. The germline V gene has CDR1 DFQATT and CDR2 SNEGSKA (reference sequence). This CDR3 is CSAFIDPITDTQYF. The CDR3 region has the DNA TGCAGTGCTTTTATAGACCCCATCACAGATACGCAGTATTTT.

With respect to this clonotype: Given a much more abundant clone one base away, this may be a read error. The chain recombines TRBV5-1 with TRBJ1-1, with D unresolved. The CDR3 consists of 12 residues. Trimming left V 7 bases short and J 5 bases short, with 12 bases between. CDR1 is SGHRS, CDR2 YFSETQ, per germline. The CDR3 nucleotides read TGCGCCAGCGGATCTAGTTGGACTGAAGCTTTCTTT. Amino acid sequence: CASGSSWTEAFF. The full variable domain, rest sourced from reference TRBV5-1 and TRBJ1-1, is KAGVTQTPRYLIKTRGQQVTLSCSPISGHRSVSWYQQTPGQGLQFLFEYFSETQRNKGNFPGRFSGRQFSNSRSEMNVSTLELGDSALYLCASGSSWTEAFFGQGTRLTVV.

For this clonotype: A read error may produce the germline difference seen at one junction end. V is TRBV12-3 or TRBV12-4 and J is TRBJ2-7, with D unresolved. The CDR3 is 13 amino acids. The CDR3 sequence is CASSSDPTFKQYF. Here the CDR3 DNA reads TGTGCTAGCAGTTCAGACCCCACTTTTAAGCAGTACTTC.

Comments on this clonotype: Relative to the germline gene, one junction end is altered; a read error may explain this. The chain combines TRBV20-1 with TRBJ2-1; 15 nucleotides align to TRBD2. This CDR3 region has 19 residues. Germline V CDR1 and CDR2: DFQATT, SNEGSKA (reference sequence). The CDR3 DNA is TGCAGTGCCATCCATCCCGGACTAGCGGGGGGGAGCCCCTGCAATAAGCAGTTCTTC. Its translation: CSAIHPGLAGGSPCNKQFF.

With regard to this clonotype: A read error may account for a junction end that differs from germline. The rearrangement uses TRBV6-6 and TRBJ2-1, with D perhaps TRBD2 (5 bases). Germline V gives CDR1 MNHNY, CDR2 SVGAGI (reference sequence). CDR3 size: 18 residues. CDR3 region: CASGYPLTSGSSYNEQFF. The CDR3 DNA reads TGTGCCAGCGGTTACCCTCTCACTAGTGGGAGCTCCTACAATGAGCAGTTCTTC.

This clonotype has a handful of counts. Its ends do not fully match the called genes, so a read error is possible. V and J are TRBV4-3 and TRBJ1-1, with a tentative D call TRBD1 (6 bases). Germline V gene data show CDR1 as LGHNA and CDR2 as YSLEER. The CDR3 sequence is 15 residues long. The CDR3 spells CTSTDSLKLNTEAFF. The CDR3 DNA reads as TGCACCAGCACGGACAGCCTCAAGCTTAACACTGAAGCTTTCTTT.

By sample share, this clonotype is large. The rearrangement uses TRBV11-2 and TRBJ2-3; tentatively, D is TRBD2 (5 bases). V lost 0 bases and J 5 bases, leaving 12 bases between the germline ends. This CDR3 comprises 15 residues. From germline, CDR1 is SGHAT and CDR2 FQNNGV. In DNA, the CDR3 is TGTGCCAGCAGCTTAGACCGGGGTACAAGAGATACGCAGTATTTT. As protein: CASSLDRGTRDTQYF.

This clonotype was picked up a small number of times. The CDR3: CSVAPPTVAWTQYF. In nucleotides, the CDR3 is TGCAGCGTTGCCCCACCGACTGTTGCGTGGACCCAGTACTTC. The chain couples TRBV29-1 to TRBJ2-5; D is undetermined. CDR1 is SQVTM, CDR2 ANQGSEA, per germline. The CDR3 is 14 amino acids. Trimming took 4 bases from V and 7 from J, leaving 19 bases between them.

This chain connects TRBV20-1 to TRBJ2-1, with TRBD2 identical over 15 bases. The CDR3 contains 18 residues. Per the germline V gene, CDR1 is DFQATT and CDR2 is SNEGSKA (reference sequence). With V trimmed by 5 bases and J by 13 bases, 21 bases remained unmatched. CDR3 sequence (DNA): TGCAGTGCTCCCTCTCCGGGACTAGCGGGAGGCTCCTACATTGAACAGTTCTTC. Amino acids: CSAPSPGLAGGSYIEQFF.

Turning to this clonotype: No conserved phenylalanine or tryptophan ends this CDR3, so it is likely a read error. The CDR3 sequence: CVSSYPYVNTEAFS. In nucleotides, the CDR3 is TGTGTCAGCAGTTACCCCTACGTGAACACTGAAGCTTTCTCT. This chain joins TRBV6-2 or TRBV6-3 and TRBJ1-1; D gene ambiguous. Looked up from germline, CDR1 is MNHEY and CDR2 is SVGEGT. The CDR3 runs 14 residues.

Concerning this clonotype itself: One end of the junction is discordant with germline, which a read error may explain. This chain uses TRBV5-6 with TRBJ1-5, with TRBD1 as a possible D gene (5 bases). CDR3 length: 15 amino acids. Germline V CDR1 and CDR2: SGHDT, YYEEEE. CDR3 DNA sequence: TGTGCCATCAGCACCCACCAGGGACCCAGGCAACCCCAGCATTTT. This encodes CAISTHQGPRQPQHF.

A remark on this clonotype: Germline and junction disagree at one end, which may indicate a read error. This chain links TRBV11-3 with TRBJ1-1; D unresolved. CDR1 and CDR2 (germline): SGHNT, YENEEA. This CDR3 comprises 18 residues. The CDR3 sequence is CASNLTPNLYGRNTKAIF. CDR3 nucleotides: TGTGCCAGCAACTTAACGCCGAATCTGTATGGTCGGAACACTAAAGCTATCTTT.

V gene TRBV20-1 combines with J gene TRBJ2-7; 10 nucleotides agree with TRBD1. Germline lookup yields CDR1 DFQATT and CDR2 SNEGSKA (reference sequence). The CDR3 is 12 residues long. Losses at the gene ends were 7 bases for V and 7 bases for J; bases not matched to a gene: 7. CDR3 residues: CSVRQGAHEQYF. In DNA, the CDR3 is TGCAGTGTGAGACAGGGGGCACATGAGCAGTACTTC.